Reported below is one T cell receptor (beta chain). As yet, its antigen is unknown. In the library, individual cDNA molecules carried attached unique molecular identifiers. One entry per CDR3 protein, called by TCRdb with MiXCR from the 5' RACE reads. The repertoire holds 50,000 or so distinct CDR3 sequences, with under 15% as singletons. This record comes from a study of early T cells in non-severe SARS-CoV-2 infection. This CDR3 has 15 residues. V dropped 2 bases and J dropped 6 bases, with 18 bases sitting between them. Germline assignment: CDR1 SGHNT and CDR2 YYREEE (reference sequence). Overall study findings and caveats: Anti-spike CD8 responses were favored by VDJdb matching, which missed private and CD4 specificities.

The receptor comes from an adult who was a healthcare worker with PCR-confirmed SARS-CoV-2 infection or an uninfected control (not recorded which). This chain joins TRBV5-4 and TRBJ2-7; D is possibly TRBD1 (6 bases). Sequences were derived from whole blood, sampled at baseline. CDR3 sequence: CASSFDKGGVFEQYF. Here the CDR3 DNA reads TGTGCCAGCAGCTTTGATAAAGGGGGAGTGTTCGAGCAGTACTTC.